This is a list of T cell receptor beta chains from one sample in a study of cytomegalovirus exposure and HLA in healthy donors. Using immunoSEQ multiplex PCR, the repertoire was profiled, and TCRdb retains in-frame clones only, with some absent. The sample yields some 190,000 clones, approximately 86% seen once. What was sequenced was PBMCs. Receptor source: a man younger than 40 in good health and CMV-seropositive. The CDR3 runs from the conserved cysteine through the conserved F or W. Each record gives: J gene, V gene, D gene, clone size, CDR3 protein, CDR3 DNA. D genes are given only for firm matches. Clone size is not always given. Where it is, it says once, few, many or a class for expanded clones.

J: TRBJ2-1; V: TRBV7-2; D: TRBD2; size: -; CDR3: CASSSSNLAGFRHNEQFF; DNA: TGTGCCAGCAGCTCCTCCAACCTAGCGGGGTTTAGGCACAATGAGCAGTTCTTC
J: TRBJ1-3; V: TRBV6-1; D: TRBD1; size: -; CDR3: CASSGNKGAFGNTIYF; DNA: TGTGCCAGCAGTGGTAATAAGGGGGCGTTTGGAAACACCATATATTTT
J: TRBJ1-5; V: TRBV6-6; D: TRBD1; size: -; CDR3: CASSPPGTGINQPQHF; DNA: TGTGCCAGCAGCCCACCTGGGACAGGGATTAATCAGCCCCAGCATTTT
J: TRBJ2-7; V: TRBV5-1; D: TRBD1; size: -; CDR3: CASSLGHRGTSMQYF; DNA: TGCGCCAGCAGCTTGGGCCACAGGGGAACTTCGATGCAGTACTTC
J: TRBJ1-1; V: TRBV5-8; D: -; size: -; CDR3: CASSLSGARTEAFF; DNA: TGTGCCAGCAGCTTGTCGGGGGCGCGTACTGAAGCTTTCTTT
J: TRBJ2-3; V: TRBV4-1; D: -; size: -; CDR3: CASSQGTYTDTQYF; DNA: TGCGCCAGCAGCCAAGGGACATATACAGATACGCAGTATTTT
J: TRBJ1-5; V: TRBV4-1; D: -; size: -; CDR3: CASSQGGNQPQHF; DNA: TGCGCCAGCAGCCAAGGGGGGAATCAGCCCCAGCATTTT
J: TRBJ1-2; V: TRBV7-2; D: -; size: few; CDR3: CASSSELGLGGYTF; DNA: TGTGCCAGCAGCTCCGAGCTGGGGTTGGGTGGCTACACCTTC
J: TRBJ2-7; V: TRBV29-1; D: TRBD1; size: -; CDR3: CSVDGQGGNEQYF; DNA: TGCAGCGTTGACGGACAGGGAGGCAACGAGCAGTACTTC
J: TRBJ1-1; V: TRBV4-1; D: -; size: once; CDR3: CASSQVGETEAFF; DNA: TGCGCCAGCAGCCAAGTTGGGGAAACTGAAGCTTTCTTT
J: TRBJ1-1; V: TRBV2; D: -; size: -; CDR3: CASSDTGHINTEAFF; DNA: TGTGCCAGCAGTGATACGGGACACATCAACACTGAAGCTTTCTTT
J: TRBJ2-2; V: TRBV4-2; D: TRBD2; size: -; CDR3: CASSRLGTSGKDGGELFF; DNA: TGTGCCAGCAGCCGACTCGGGACTAGCGGGAAGGATGGCGGGGAGCTGTTTTTT
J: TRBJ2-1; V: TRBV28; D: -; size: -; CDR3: CASSLGSYNEQFF; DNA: TGTGCCAGCAGTTTAGGATCCTACAATGAGCAGTTCTTC
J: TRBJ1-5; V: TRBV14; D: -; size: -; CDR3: CASSRGLDQPQHF; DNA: TGTGCCAGCAGCCGGGGTTTAGATCAGCCCCAGCATTTT
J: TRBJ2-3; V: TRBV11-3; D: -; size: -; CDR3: CASSTTGGTDTQYF; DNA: TGTGCCAGCAGCACGACTGGGGGCACAGATACGCAGTATTTT
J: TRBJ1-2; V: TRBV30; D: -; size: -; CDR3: CAWSVLGANYGYTF; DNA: TGTGCCTGGAGTGTACTAGGAGCCAACTATGGCTACACCTTC
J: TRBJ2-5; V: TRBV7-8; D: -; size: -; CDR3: CASSPPGPSKTQYF; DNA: TGTGCCAGCAGCCCCCCCGGCCCATCAAAGACCCAGTACTTC
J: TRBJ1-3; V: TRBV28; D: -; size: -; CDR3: CASSPTPGAPGNTIYF; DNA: TGTGCCAGCAGTCCAACCCCAGGGGCACCTGGAAACACCATATATTTT
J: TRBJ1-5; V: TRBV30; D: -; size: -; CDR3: CAWGRASQGPQHF; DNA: TGTGCCTGGGGGAGGGCCAGCCAGGGGCCCCAGCATTTT
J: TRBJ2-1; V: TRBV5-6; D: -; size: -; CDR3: CASSWGFGTGSSYNEQFF; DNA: TGTGCCAGCAGCTGGGGTTTCGGGACGGGGAGCTCCTACAATGAGCAGTTCTTC
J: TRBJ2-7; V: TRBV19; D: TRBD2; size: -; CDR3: CASSIGAPTSGTPYEQYF; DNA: TGTGCCAGTAGTATTGGGGCCCCGACTAGCGGGACTCCCTACGAGCAGTACTTC
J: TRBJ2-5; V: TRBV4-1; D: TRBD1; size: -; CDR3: CASSQPNWDSTRGTQYF; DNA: TGCGCCAGCAGCCAACCTAACTGGGACAGCACCCGGGGGACCCAGTACTTC
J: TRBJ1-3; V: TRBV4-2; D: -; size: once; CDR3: CASSQDWLQSGNTIYF; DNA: TGTGCCAGCAGCCAAGATTGGCTACAGTCTGGAAACACCATATATTTT
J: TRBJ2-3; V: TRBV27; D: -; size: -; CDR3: CASSFSASTDTQYF; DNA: TGTGCCAGCAGTTTCTCAGCTAGCACAGATACGCAGTATTTT
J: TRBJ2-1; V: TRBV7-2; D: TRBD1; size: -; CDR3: CASSLWSGQGGNEQFF; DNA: TGTGCCAGCAGCTTATGGTCCGGACAGGGGGGCAATGAGCAGTTCTTC
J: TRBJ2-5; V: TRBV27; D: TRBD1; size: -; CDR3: CASSQKSGGETQYF; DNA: TGTGCCAGCAGCCAAAAATCAGGGGGAGAGACCCAGTACTTC
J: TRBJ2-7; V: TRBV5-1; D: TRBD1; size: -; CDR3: CATSRGQNYEQYF; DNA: TGCGCCACCAGCCGGGGACAGAACTACGAGCAGTACTTC
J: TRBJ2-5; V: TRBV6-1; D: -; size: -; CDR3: CATRRGTAEETQYF; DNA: TGTGCCACCCGACGGGGGACCGCAGAAGAGACCCAGTACTTC
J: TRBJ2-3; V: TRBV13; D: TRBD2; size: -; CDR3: CASSILTPLAGTDTQYF; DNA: TGTGCCAGCAGCATCCTAACCCCACTAGCGGGGACAGATACGCAGTATTTT
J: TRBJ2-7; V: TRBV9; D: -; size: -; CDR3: CASSVAIGLYEQYF; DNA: TGTGCCAGCAGCGTAGCTATCGGCCTCTACGAGCAGTACTTC
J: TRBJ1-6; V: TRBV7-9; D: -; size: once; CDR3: CASSHLGGWDSPLHF; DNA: TGTGCCAGCAGCCACCTGGGGGGATGGGATTCACCCCTCCACTTT
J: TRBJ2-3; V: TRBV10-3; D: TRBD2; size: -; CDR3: CAISATSGGARADTQYF; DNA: TGTGCCATCAGTGCTACTAGCGGGGGGGCCAGGGCAGATACGCAGTATTTT
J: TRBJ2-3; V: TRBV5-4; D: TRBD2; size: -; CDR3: CASSRAGGGALDTQYF; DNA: TGTGCCAGCAGCCGCGCCGGCGGGGGGGCCCTAGATACGCAGTATTTT
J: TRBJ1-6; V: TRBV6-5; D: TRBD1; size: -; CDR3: CASSYSTGIDSPLHF; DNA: TGTGCCAGCAGTTACTCGACAGGGATTGATTCACCCCTCCACTTT
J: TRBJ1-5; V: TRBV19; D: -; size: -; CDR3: CASTLSDRYPQPQHF; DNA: TGTGCCAGTACCCTATCCGACAGGTACCCCCAGCCCCAGCATTTT
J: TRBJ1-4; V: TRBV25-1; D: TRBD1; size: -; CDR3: CASTLGQGSEKLFF; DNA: TGTGCCAGCACCCTTGGACAGGGTAGTGAAAAACTGTTTTTT
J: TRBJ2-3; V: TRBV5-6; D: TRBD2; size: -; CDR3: CASNHGGATDTQYF; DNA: TGTGCCAGCAACCACGGGGGGGCCACAGATACGCAGTATTTT
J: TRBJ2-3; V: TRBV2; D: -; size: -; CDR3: CASTRGLYTDTQYF; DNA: TGTGCCAGCACCCGGGGACTTTATACAGATACGCAGTATTTT
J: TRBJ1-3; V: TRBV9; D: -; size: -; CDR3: CASRGTSGNTIYF; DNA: TGTGCCAGTCGAGGGACCTCTGGAAACACCATATATTTT
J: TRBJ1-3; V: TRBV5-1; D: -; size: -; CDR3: CASSDSSGNTIYF; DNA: TGCGCCAGCTCGGACAGCTCTGGAAACACCATATATTTT
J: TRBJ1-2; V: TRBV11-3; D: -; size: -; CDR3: CASSYTGNYGYTF; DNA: TGTGCCAGCAGTTACACAGGAAACTATGGCTACACCTTC
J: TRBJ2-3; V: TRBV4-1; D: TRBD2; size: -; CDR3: CASSPGGYRLAGEKGDTQYF; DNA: TGCGCCAGCAGCCCAGGGGGTTACCGACTAGCGGGCGAGAAAGGAGATACGCAGTATTTT
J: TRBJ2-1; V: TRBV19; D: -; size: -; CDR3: CASSTTGYNEQFF; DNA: TGTGCCAGTAGTACGACAGGCTACAATGAGCAGTTCTTC
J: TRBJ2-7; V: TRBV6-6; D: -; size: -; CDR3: CASGAGSYPEQYF; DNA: TGTGCCAGCGGGGCGGGATCGTATCCGGAGCAGTACTTC
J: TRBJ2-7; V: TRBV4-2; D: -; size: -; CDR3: CASSQIRDLYEQYF; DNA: TGTGCCAGCAGCCAGATTAGAGACCTCTACGAGCAGTACTTC
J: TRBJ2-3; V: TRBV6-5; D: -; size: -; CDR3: CASTASGTDTQYF; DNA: TGTGCCAGCACGGCTAGCGGCACAGATACGCAGTATTTT